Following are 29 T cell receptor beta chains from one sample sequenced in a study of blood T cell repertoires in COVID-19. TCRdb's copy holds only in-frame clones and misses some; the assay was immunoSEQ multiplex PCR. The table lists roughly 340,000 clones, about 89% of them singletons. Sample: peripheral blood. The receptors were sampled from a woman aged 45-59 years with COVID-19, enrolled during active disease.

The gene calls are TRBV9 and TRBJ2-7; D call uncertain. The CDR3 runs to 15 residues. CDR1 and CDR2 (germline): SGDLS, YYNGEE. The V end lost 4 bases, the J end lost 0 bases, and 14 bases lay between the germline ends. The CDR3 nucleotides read TGTGCCAGCAGCCCGAGAGACATGAGCTCCTACGAGCAGTACTTC. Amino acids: CASSPRDMSSYEQYF. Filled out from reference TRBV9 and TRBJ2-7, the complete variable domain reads DSGVTQTPKHLITATGQRVTLRCSPRSGDLSVYWYQQSLDQGLQFLIQYYNGEERAKGNILERFSAQQFPDLHSELNLSSLELGDSALYFCASSPRDMSSYEQYFGPGTRLTVT.

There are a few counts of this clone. The DNA for the CDR3 is TGTGCCAGTAGTATTTGGGCAGAAAATCAGCCCCAGCATTTT. Protein product: CASSIWAENQPQHF. The chain employs TRBV19 and TRBJ1-5, with D uncertain. The CDR3 covers 14 residues. Trimming took 3 bases from V and 4 from J, leaving 10 bases between them. Germline V gene lookup returns CDR1 LNHDA and CDR2 SQIVND (reference sequence).

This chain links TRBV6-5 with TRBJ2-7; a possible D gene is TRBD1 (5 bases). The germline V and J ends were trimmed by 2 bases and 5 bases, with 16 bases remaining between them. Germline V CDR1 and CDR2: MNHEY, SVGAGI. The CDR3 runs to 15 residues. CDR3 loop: CASSYLQGVLHEQYF. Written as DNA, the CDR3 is TGTGCCAGCAGTTACCTTCAAGGGGTCTTACACGAGCAGTACTTC.

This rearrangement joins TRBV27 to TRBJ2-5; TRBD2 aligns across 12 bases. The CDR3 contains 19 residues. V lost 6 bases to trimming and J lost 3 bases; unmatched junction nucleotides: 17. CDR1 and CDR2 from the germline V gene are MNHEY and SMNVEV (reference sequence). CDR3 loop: CASSPPGPRASGREETQYF. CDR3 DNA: TGTGCCAGCAGCCCTCCCGGCCCCAGGGCTAGCGGGAGGGAAGAGACCCAGTACTTC.

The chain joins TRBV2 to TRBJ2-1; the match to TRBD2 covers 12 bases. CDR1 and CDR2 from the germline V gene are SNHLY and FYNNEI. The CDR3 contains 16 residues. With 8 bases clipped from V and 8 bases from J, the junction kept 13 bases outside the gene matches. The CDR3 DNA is TGTGCCAGCCGCCTGAGACTAGCGGGAGTTGTCGATGAGCAGTTCTTC. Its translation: CASRLRLAGVVDEQFF. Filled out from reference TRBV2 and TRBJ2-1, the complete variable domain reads EPEVTQTPSHQVTQMGQEVILRCVPISNHLYFYWYRQILGQKVEFLVSFYNNEISEKSEIFDDQFSVERPDGSNFTLKIRSTKLEDSAMYFCASRLRLAGVVDEQFFGPGTRLTVL.

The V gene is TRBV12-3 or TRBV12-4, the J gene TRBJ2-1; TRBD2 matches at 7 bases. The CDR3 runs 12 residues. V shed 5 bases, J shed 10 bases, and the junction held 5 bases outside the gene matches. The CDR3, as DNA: TGTGCCAGCAGTCGCGGGACTACCGAGCAGTTCTTC. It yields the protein CASSRGTTEQFF.

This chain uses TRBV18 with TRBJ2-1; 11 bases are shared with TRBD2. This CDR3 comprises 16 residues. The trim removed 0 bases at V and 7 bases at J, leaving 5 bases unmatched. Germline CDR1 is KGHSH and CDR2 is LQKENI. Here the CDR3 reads CASSPPVSGRVNEQFF. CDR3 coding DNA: TGTGCCAGCTCACCACCTGTTAGCGGGAGGGTTAATGAGCAGTTCTTC.

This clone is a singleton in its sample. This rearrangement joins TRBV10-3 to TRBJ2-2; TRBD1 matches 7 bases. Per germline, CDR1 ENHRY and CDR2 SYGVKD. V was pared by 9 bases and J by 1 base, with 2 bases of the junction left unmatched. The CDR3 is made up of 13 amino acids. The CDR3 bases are TGTGCCATTAGACAGGGGAACACCGGGGAGCTGTTTTTT. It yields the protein CAIRQGNTGELFF.

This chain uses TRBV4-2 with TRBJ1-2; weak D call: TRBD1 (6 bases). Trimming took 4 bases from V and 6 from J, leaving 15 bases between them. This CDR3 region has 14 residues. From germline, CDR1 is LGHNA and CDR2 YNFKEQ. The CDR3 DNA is TGTGCCAGCAGCCCCAACCCCGGGACACATGGCTACACCTTC. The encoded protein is CASSPNPGTHGYTF.

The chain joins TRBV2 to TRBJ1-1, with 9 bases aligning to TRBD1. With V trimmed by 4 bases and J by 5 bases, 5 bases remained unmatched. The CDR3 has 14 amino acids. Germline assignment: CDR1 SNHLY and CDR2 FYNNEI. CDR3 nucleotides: TGTGCCAGCAGTGCTATGGACAGGGGAACTGAAGCTTTCTTT. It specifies CASSAMDRGTEAFF.

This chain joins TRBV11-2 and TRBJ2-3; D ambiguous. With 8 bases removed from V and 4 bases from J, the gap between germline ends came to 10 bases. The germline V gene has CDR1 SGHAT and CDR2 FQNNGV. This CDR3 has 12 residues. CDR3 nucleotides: TGTGCCAGCGGCAGACTCCCAGATACGCAGTATTTT. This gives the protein CASGRLPDTQYF.

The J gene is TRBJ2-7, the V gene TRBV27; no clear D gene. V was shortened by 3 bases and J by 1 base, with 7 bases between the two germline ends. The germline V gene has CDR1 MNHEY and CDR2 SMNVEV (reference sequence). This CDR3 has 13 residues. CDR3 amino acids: CASSLAFSYEQYF. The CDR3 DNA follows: TGTGCCAGCAGTTTGGCCTTTTCCTACGAGCAGTACTTC.

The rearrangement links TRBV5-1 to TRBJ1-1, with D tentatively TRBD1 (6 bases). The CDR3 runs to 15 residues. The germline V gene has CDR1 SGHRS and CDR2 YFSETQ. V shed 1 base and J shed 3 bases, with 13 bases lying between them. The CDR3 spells CASSLIGGRDTEAFF. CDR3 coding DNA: TGCGCCAGCAGCTTGATTGGGGGCCGGGACACTGAAGCTTTCTTT.

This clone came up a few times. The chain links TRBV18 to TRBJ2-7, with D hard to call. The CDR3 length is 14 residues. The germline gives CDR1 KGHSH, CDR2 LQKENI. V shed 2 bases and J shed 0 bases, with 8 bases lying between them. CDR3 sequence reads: CASSPGASSYEQYF. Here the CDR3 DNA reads TGTGCCAGCTCACCAGGTGCCAGCTCCTACGAGCAGTACTTC.

The chain's CDR3 is CASSFYTDTQYF. The CDR3 DNA is TGTGCCAGCAGTTTTTACACAGATACGCAGTATTTT. The V gene is TRBV27, the J gene TRBJ2-3; D gene unclear. CDR3 length equals 12 residues. CDR1 and CDR2 from the germline V gene are MNHEY and SMNVEV (reference sequence). Trimming shortened V by 3 bases and J by 2 bases, and 3 bases separated the two germline ends.

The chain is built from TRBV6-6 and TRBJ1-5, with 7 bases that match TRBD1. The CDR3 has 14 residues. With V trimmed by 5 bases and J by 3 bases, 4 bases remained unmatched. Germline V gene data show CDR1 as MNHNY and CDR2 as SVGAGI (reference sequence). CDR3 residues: CASSLDRYNQPQHF. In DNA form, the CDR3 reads TGTGCCAGCAGTCTGGACAGGTACAATCAGCCCCAGCATTTT.

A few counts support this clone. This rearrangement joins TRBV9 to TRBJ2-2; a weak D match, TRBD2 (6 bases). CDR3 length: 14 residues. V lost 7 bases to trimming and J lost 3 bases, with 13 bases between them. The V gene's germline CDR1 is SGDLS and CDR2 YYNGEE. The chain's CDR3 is CASLGRGDTGELFF. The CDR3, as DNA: TGTGCCAGCCTGGGGCGGGGCGACACCGGGGAGCTGTTTTTT.

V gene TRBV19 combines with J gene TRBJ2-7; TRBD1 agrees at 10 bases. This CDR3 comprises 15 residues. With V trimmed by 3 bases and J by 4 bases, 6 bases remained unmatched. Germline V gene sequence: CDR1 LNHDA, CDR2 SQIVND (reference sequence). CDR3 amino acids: CASSMAGTGVYEQYF. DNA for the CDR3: TGTGCCAGTAGTATGGCCGGGACAGGGGTTTACGAGCAGTACTTC.

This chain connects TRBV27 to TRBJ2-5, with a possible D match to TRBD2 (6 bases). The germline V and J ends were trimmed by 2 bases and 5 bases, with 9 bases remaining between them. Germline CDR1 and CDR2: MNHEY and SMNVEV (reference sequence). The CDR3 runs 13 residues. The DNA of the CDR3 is TGTGCCAGCAGTTTAAAAGGAGGGGAGACCCAGTACTTC. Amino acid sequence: CASSLKGGETQYF.

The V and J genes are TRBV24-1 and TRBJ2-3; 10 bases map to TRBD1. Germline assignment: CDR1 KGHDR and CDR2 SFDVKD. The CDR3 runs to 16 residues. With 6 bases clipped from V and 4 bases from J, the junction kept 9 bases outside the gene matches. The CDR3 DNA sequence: TGTGCCACCAGTCGAGGGGGACAGGGGATTTCAGATACGCAGTATTTT. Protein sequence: CATSRGGQGISDTQYF.

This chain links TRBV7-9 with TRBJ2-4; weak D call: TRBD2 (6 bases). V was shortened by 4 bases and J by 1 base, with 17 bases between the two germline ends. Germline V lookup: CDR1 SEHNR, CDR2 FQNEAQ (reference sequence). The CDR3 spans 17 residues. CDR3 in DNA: TGTGCCAGCAGCTGGCCTAATGGAGGGGTGGCCAAAAACATTCAGTACTTC. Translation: CASSWPNGGVAKNIQYF.

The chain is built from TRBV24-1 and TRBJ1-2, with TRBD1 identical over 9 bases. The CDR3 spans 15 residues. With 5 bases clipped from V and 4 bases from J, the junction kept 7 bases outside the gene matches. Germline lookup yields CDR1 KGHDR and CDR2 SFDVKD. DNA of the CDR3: TGTGCCACCAGTGCCAAGACAGGGGGTACCTATGGCTACACCTTC. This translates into CATSAKTGGTYGYTF.

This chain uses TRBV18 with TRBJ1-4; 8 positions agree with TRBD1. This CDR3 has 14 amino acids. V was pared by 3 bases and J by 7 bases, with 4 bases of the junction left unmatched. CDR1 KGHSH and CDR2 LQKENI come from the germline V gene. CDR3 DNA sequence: TGTGCCAGCTCACCGGGACAGGTGGTTGAAAAACTGTTTTTT. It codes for CASSPGQVVEKLFF.

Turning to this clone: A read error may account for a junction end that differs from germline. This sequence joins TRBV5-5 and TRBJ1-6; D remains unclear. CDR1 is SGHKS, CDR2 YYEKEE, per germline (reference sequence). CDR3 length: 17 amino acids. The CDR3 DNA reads TGTGCCAGCAGCTTAATTGGGCCAGCCCGATATAATTCAGCCCTCCACTTT. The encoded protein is CASSLIGPARYNSALHF.

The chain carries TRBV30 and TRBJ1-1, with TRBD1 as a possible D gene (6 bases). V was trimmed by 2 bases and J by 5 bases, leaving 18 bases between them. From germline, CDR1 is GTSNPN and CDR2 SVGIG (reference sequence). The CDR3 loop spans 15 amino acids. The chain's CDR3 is CAWSPLDRLWTEAFF. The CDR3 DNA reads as TGTGCCTGGAGTCCCCTCGACAGGTTGTGGACTGAAGCTTTCTTT.

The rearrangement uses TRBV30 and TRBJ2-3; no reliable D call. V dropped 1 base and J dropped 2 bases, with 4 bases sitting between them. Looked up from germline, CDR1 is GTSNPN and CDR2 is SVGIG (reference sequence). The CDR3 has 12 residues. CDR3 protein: CAWSADTDTQYF. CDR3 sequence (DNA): TGTGCCTGGAGTGCAGACACAGATACGCAGTATTTT. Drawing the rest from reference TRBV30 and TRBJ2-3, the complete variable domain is SQTIHQWPATLVQPVGSPLSLECTVEGTSNPNLYWYRQAAGRGLQLLFYSVGIGQISSEVPQNLSASRPQDRQFILSSKKLLLSDSGFYLCAWSADTDTQYFGPGTRLTVL.

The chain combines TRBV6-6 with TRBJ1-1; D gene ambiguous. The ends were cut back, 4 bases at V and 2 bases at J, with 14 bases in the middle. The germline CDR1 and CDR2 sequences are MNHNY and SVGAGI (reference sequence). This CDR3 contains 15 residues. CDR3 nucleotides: TGTGCCAGCAGTTCCCGAGTCGGTCGCAACACTGAAGCTTTCTTT. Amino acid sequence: CASSSRVGRNTEAFF.

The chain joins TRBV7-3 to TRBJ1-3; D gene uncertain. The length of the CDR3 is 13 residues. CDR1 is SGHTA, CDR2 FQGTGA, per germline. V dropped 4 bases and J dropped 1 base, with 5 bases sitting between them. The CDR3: CASSSMSGNTIYF. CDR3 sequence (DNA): TGTGCCAGCAGCTCAATGTCTGGAAACACCATATATTTT.

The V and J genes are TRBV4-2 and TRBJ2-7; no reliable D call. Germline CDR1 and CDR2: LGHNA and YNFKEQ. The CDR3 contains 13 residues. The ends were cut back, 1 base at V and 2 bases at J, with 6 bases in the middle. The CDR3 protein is CASSQAQTYEQYF. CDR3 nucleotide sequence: TGTGCCAGCAGCCAAGCACAGACCTACGAGCAGTACTTC.